This paragraph reports one T cell receptor beta chain. Its cognate antigen is unknown. TCRdb keeps only in-frame clones here, not all; method: immunoSEQ multiplex PCR. Among 45,000 to 60,000 clones listed, roughly nine tenths were seen once. This record belongs to a study of siplizumab effects on memory and regulatory T cells. Study outcomes and limitations: Roughly 75-95% of dividing CD4+ or CD8+ clones were without an attributable naive or memory phenotype. Naive T cells apparently outstripped memory cells in diversity and seemed major alloresponse contributors. Among alloreactive clones, only a minor fraction mapped to unstimulated subsets. Mean Treg-derived proportions of mappable alloreactive CD4+ clones were around 70% for siplizumab and less than 35% for controls.

V was clipped by 5 bases and J by 4 bases; unmatched bases: 10. Germline lookup yields CDR1 SGHTA and CDR2 FQGTGA. This CDR3 contains 15 residues. The source of this sequence is a human donor in good health. The sequenced sample was naive CD8+ T cells sorted from blood. The chain joins TRBV7-3 to TRBJ2-7; 8 bases map to TRBD1. The CDR3 coding sequence is TGTGCCAGCAGCCCAACAGGGGGAAGTACGTACGAGCAGTACTTC. The encoded protein is CASSPTGGSTYEQYF.